This T cell receptor (beta chain) derives from a study of blood T cells in healthy people across ages. Together with a sample-barcoded 5' primer, a J-beta primer mix was included in a second PCR lasting roughly 6 to 12 cycles. TCRdb redid the calling of the 5' RACE reads with MiXCR, one entry per CDR3 protein. In the table there are hundreds of thousands of distinct CDR3 sequences, less than 70% of which are singletons. This clonotype was found a few times. The CDR3 is 15 amino acids. The V gene end was trimmed by 2 bases and the J gene end by 1 base; junction bases not matched to a gene: 5. CDR1 MNHNY and CDR2 SVGAGI come from the germline V gene (reference sequence).

The genes are TRBV6-6 and TRBJ2-7; 7 nucleotides align to TRBD2. This sequence was found in an older man in good health. Sequencing input: blood. The CDR3 nucleotides read TGTGCCAGCAGTTACGATAGGGGAGGGTCCTACGAGCAGTACTTC. It specifies CASSYDRGGSYEQYF.